This T cell receptor (beta chain) was sequenced during a study of blood T cell repertoires in COVID-19. This CDR3 contains 14 residues. Germline CDR1 and CDR2: SNHLY and FYNNEI. Trimming removed 8 bases from V and 0 bases from J, with 13 bases in between. Profiled with immunoSEQ multiplex PCR; TCRdb holds only in-frame clones, not every one. The top ten hold approximately 0.99% of the sample, which has over 150,000 clones, approximately 84% seen once. The TCR was taken from a middle-aged man with acute or convalescent COVID-19. Material for sequencing was peripheral blood. This chain links TRBV2 with TRBJ1-2; D not resolved. The CDR3 nucleotides are TGTGCCAGCCGCGGGGAGTTTTCTAACTATGGCTACACCTTC. Its translation is CASRGEFSNYGYTF.